These 12 T cell receptor beta chains were sequenced from one sample in a study of cytomegalovirus exposure and HLA in healthy donors. This PCR relied on a set of 60 Vbeta primers and 13 Jbeta primers. Repertoires were generated with immunoSEQ multiplex PCR, while TCRdb's copy carries only in-frame clones and drops some. The sample contains about 160,000 clones, roughly 82% of which appear only once. The sample comprised PBMCs. The receptor set was obtained from a man aged 50 to 59 in good health and CMV-seropositive.

This chain connects TRBV7-3 to TRBJ2-1, with 12 bases fitting TRBD2. The CDR3 spans 18 residues. Germline V lookup: CDR1 SGHTA, CDR2 FQGTGA. Unmatched junction bases numbered 7, after V lost 2 bases and J lost 2 bases. Written as DNA, the CDR3 is TGTGCCAGCAGCTTACGACTAGCGGGAGAGGACCCCTACAATGAGCAGTTCTTC. Amino acids: CASSLRLAGEDPYNEQFF.

The rearrangement links TRBV5-1 to TRBJ2-1; 9 bases are a match to TRBD2. There are 15 residues in the CDR3. V was pared by 4 bases and J by 5 bases, with 7 bases of the junction left unmatched. CDR1 and CDR2 from the germline V gene are SGHRS and YFSETQ. This CDR3 reads CASSVTSGSNNEQFF. Written as DNA, the CDR3 is TGCGCCAGCAGCGTCACTAGCGGGTCAAACAATGAGCAGTTCTTC.

The CDR3 DNA reads TGTGCCTTCGATGGGGGGGGCACTGAAGCTTTCTTT. Encoded protein: CAFDGGGTEAFF. V gene TRBV5-4 combines with J gene TRBJ1-1; a weak D match, TRBD1 (5 bases). Trimming took off 10 bases at V and 4 bases at J, with 14 bases between the two ends. This CDR3 has 12 residues. The V gene's germline CDR1 is SGHNT and CDR2 YYREEE (reference sequence). The full variable domain, completed using reference TRBV5-4 and TRBJ1-1, is ETGVTQSPTHLIKTRGQQVTLRCSSQSGHNTVSWYQQALGQGPQFIFQYYREEENGRGNFPPRFSGLQFPNYSSELNVNALELDDSALYLCAFDGGGTEAFFGQGTRLTVV.

The chain is built from TRBV11-2 and TRBJ2-7, with 7 bases that match TRBD1. The length of the CDR3 is 13 residues. Germline V gene sequence: CDR1 SGHAT, CDR2 FQNNGV. V shed 4 bases, J shed 2 bases, and the junction held 2 bases outside the gene matches. CDR3 coding DNA: TGTGCCAGCAGCTACCAGGGGGCCTACGAGCAGTACGTC. Protein product: CASSYQGAYEQYV.

The chain recombines TRBV19 with TRBJ2-2, with 11 bases aligning to TRBD1. V lost 2 bases, J lost 6 bases, and 14 bases stayed unmatched. Germline V gene lookup returns CDR1 LNHDA and CDR2 SQIVND (reference sequence). The CDR3 has 19 residues. This chain's CDR3 is CASSISPGQGGAGAGELFF. The CDR3 DNA sequence: TGTGCCAGTAGTATATCCCCGGGACAGGGGGGGGCGGGCGCCGGGGAGCTGTTTTTT.

The rearrangement uses TRBV5-4 and TRBJ1-2, with TRBD1 matching 11 bases. Germline values: CDR1 SGHNT, CDR2 YYREEE (reference sequence). The CDR3 contains 17 residues. The V gene end was trimmed by 4 bases and the J gene end by 4 bases; junction bases not matched to a gene: 12. The CDR3 loop is CASSGRKGQGAGYGYTF. The DNA of the CDR3 is TGTGCCAGCAGCGGGCGAAAAGGACAGGGGGCAGGCTATGGCTACACCTTC.

This clone came up a few times. V usage is TRBV6-1 and J usage is TRBJ1-6; a weak D match, TRBD1 (6 bases). CDR1 and CDR2 from the germline V gene are MNHNS and SASEGT. Trimming left V 7 bases short and J 13 bases short, with 23 bases between. CDR3 length: 15 amino acids. The DNA for the CDR3 is TGTGCCAGCACAACACGGAGCGGGGGCGCCATTCCCCTCCACTTT. Its protein product is CASTTRSGGAIPLHF.

The chain couples TRBV11-1 to TRBJ2-1, with 13 bases matching TRBD2. V shed 5 bases, J shed 14 bases, and the junction held 9 bases outside the gene matches. The CDR3 length is 14 residues. Germline values: CDR1 SGHAT, CDR2 FQDESV (reference sequence). The CDR3 sequence is CASSILLAGGPEFF. CDR3 bases: TGTGCCAGCAGCATACTACTAGCGGGAGGGCCGGAGTTCTTC.

V usage is TRBV2 and J usage is TRBJ1-2, with TRBD1 as a possible D gene (5 bases). The CDR3 is 13 residues long. Trimming removed 9 bases from V and 6 bases from J, with 17 bases in between. The germline gives CDR1 SNHLY, CDR2 FYNNEI. This chain's CDR3 is CARDSLPLNGYTF. CDR3 DNA: TGTGCCAGAGACAGCCTACCTCTCAATGGCTACACCTTC.

The gene calls are TRBV5-1 and TRBJ2-5, with a weak D call TRBD2 (5 bases). CDR1 and CDR2 (germline): SGHRS, YFSETQ. V dropped 1 base and J dropped 2 bases, with 9 bases sitting between them. CDR3 size: 14 residues. The CDR3 bases are TGCGCCAGCAGCTTGATTGAGGGACAAGAGACCCAGTACTTC. Protein: CASSLIEGQETQYF.

The chain employs TRBV29-1 and TRBJ2-1; 9 bases align to TRBD2. Germline lookup yields CDR1 SQVTM and CDR2 ANQGSEA. J was trimmed by 4 bases and V by 1 base; bases with no gene match: 8. The length of the CDR3 is 16 residues. In DNA form, the CDR3 reads TGCAGCGTTGAAGGTTTTAGCGGGGGCATTTACAATGAGCAGTTCTTC. Protein product: CSVEGFSGGIYNEQFF.

This chain links TRBV27 with TRBJ2-3; TRBD2 is a possible D gene (5 bases). Germline-derived CDR1 and CDR2 are MNHEY and SMNVEV (reference sequence). The CDR3 totals 14 residues. V was pared by 3 bases and J by 2 bases, with 9 bases between. Here the CDR3 reads CASSFGLNTDTQYF. In DNA form, the CDR3 reads TGTGCCAGCAGTTTCGGACTGAACACAGATACGCAGTATTTT.